Below are 16 T cell receptor beta chains sequenced from a single sample in a study of cytomegalovirus exposure and HLA in healthy donors. Primers included in the PCR were 60 Vbeta and 13 Jbeta primers. Clones were read by immunoSEQ multiplex PCR, and TCRdb kept only the in-frame ones, dropping some. This table holds 120,000 or so clones, about 72% found once. The specimen was PBMCs. All receptors come from a man aged 45-65 years in good health and CMV-seropositive.

This chain uses TRBV28 with TRBJ1-5, with 9 bases matching TRBD1. The V segment lost 8 bases and the J segment 1 base; nucleotides outside the gene matches: 12. This CDR3 is built from 17 residues. Germline values: CDR1 MDHEN, CDR2 SYDVKM. The CDR3 spells CASLRTGDIGSNQPQHF. Here the CDR3 DNA reads TGTGCCAGCCTCCGGACAGGGGATATAGGCAGCAATCAGCCCCAGCATTTT.

The chain employs TRBV19 and TRBJ2-1; perhaps TRBD2 as D (6 bases). The V and J ends lost 5 bases and 2 bases respectively, with 19 bases between them. Germline V CDR1 and CDR2: LNHDA, SQIVND (reference sequence). This CDR3 is built from 17 residues. As DNA, the CDR3 is TGTGCCAGTAGTGCCGGGACTCCTGGCGGTCCCTACAATGAGCAGTTCTTC. It encodes CASSAGTPGGPYNEQFF.

This clone was picked up a small number of times. The chain uses TRBV6-1 and TRBJ1-2; possibly TRBD1 for D (5 bases). V was cut by 5 bases and J by 1 base, with 11 bases left in between. CDR3 size: 14 residues. CDR1 is MNHNS and CDR2 is SASEGT in the germline V gene. Here the CDR3 DNA reads TGTGCCAGCAGTTGGACATCCGTTAACTATGGCTACACCTTC. It encodes CASSWTSVNYGYTF.

This clone was recorded only once. V and J are TRBV5-1 and TRBJ2-3; 10 bases are shared with TRBD1. The CDR3 is 14 amino acids. The germline gives CDR1 SGHRS, CDR2 YFSETQ. Trimming removed 5 bases from V and 3 bases from J; junction bases left unmatched: 3. DNA of the CDR3: TGCGCCAGCAGACCGGACAGGGGGACAGATACGCAGTATTTT. This sequence encodes CASRPDRGTDTQYF. Looking up the rest from reference TRBV5-1 and TRBJ2-3 gives the full variable domain: KAGVTQTPRYLIKTRGQQVTLSCSPISGHRSVSWYQQTPGQGLQFLFEYFSETQRNKGNFPGRFSGRQFSNSRSEMNVSTLELGDSALYLCASRPDRGTDTQYFGPGTRLTVL.

The V call is TRBV27, the J call TRBJ2-1, with TRBD2 as a possible D gene (5 bases). Germline V lookup: CDR1 MNHEY, CDR2 SMNVEV (reference sequence). V was pared by 5 bases and J by 10 bases, with 18 bases between. The CDR3 spans 14 residues. This CDR3 reads CASSPGLVRVEQFF. DNA of the CDR3: TGTGCCAGCAGTCCCGGGCTAGTGCGGGTCGAGCAGTTCTTC.

The chain links TRBV5-1 to TRBJ2-1; the match to TRBD2 covers 8 bases. Germline CDR1 reads SGHRS; CDR2 reads YFSETQ. The trim removed 0 bases at V and 8 bases at J, leaving 7 bases unmatched. The CDR3 has 15 amino acids. DNA of the CDR3: TGCGCCAGCAGCTTGGTAAGCGGGAGTAGAGATGAGCAGTTCTTC. It specifies CASSLVSGSRDEQFF.

The chain links TRBV18 to TRBJ1-2; perhaps TRBD1 as D (6 bases). Germline assignment: CDR1 KGHSH and CDR2 LQKENI. The CDR3 runs to 14 residues. Trimming removed 3 bases from V and 0 bases from J, with 8 bases in between. CDR3 sequence: CASSPDRTNYGYTF. The CDR3 region has the DNA TGTGCCAGCTCACCCGACAGGACTAACTATGGCTACACCTTC.

The rearrangement joins TRBV27 to TRBJ2-3; D is unclear. This CDR3 contains 11 residues. The germline V gene encodes CDR1 MNHEY and CDR2 SMNVEV (reference sequence). Trimming took 5 bases from V and 2 from J, leaving 2 bases between them. CDR3 sequence reads: CASSHTDTQYF. Written as DNA, the CDR3 is TGTGCCAGCAGTCACACAGATACGCAGTATTTT.

This chain connects TRBV4-3 to TRBJ2-7, with 7 bases fitting TRBD2. The germline gives CDR1 LGHNA, CDR2 YSLEER. V shed 4 bases and J 0 bases; nucleotides not matched to a gene: 9. The length of the CDR3 is 16 residues. The CDR3 protein is CASSPVSSGVSYEQYF. For the CDR3, the DNA is TGCGCCAGCAGCCCCGTCTCGAGCGGGGTCTCCTACGAGCAGTACTTC.

The J gene is TRBJ2-7, the V gene TRBV28, with 7 bases aligning to TRBD1. Trimming cost V 8 bases and J 4 bases; bases outside gene matches: 8. This CDR3 is built from 13 residues. Germline loops: CDR1 MDHEN, CDR2 SYDVKM. DNA for the CDR3: TGTGCCAGCTCCTCAGGCAGGGGGTACGAGCAGTACTTC. It yields the protein CASSSGRGYEQYF.

This chain uses TRBV5-8 with TRBJ2-5; TRBD2 aligns across 11 bases. Germline V CDR1 and CDR2: SGHTS, YDEGEE. CDR3 length equals 18 residues. Losses at the gene ends were 5 bases for V and 2 bases for J; bases not matched to a gene: 14. In nucleotides, the CDR3 is TGTGCCAGCAGTCGAGGGGGGCTAGCGGGGGGCGTTCAAGAGACCCAGTACTTC. This codes for CASSRGGLAGGVQETQYF. Using reference TRBV5-8 and TRBJ2-5 for the parts outside the CDR3, the full variable domain is EAGVTQSPTHLIKTRGQQATLRCSPISGHTSVYWYQQALGLGLQFLLWYDEGEERNRGNFPPRFSGRQFPNYSSELNVNALELEDSALYLCASSRGGLAGGVQETQYFGPGTRLLVL.

The rearrangement joins TRBV5-1 to TRBJ2-5, with D possibly being TRBD2 (6 bases). The J call may be incorrect, as the DNA end agrees better with TRBJ2-7. Germline V gene lookup returns CDR1 SGHRS and CDR2 YFSETQ. The CDR3 consists of 13 residues. For the CDR3, the DNA is TGCGCCAGCTCCCTGGGAGGAGCGGGCGAGCAGTACTTC. This translates into CASSLGGAGEQYF.

In this sample, this clone is medium-sized. This chain links TRBV10-3 with TRBJ2-2; D unclear. The germline CDR1 and CDR2 sequences are ENHRY and SYGVKD. CDR3 length: 13 amino acids. V was shortened by 1 base and J by 6 bases, with 6 bases between the two germline ends. The CDR3 sequence: CAISEWSAGELFF. The DNA for the CDR3 is TGTGCCATCAGTGAGTGGAGCGCCGGGGAGCTGTTTTTT.

This sequence joins TRBV4-1 and TRBJ2-2; possible D gene TRBD2, 6 bases. This CDR3 has 18 residues. Deletions cut 1 base from V and 3 bases from J, with 18 bases between. Germline CDR1 is MGHRA and CDR2 is YSYEKL. The CDR3 is CASSQVGPTSRYTGELFF. CDR3 nucleotides: TGCGCCAGCAGCCAAGTCGGACCAACTAGCAGGTACACCGGGGAGCTGTTTTTT.

V usage is TRBV27 and J usage is TRBJ2-3; 7 bases are a match to TRBD2. The CDR3 runs to 20 residues. The germline V gene has CDR1 MNHEY and CDR2 SMNVEV (reference sequence). V was pared by 3 bases and J by 1 base, with 19 bases of the junction left unmatched. The CDR3 DNA reads as TGTGCCAGCAGTTTGGGCTGGGCTAGCGGCTCCCTACGAGGCACAGATACGCAGTATTTT. Translation: CASSLGWASGSLRGTDTQYF.

This clone showed up just once. This sequence joins TRBV2 and TRBJ2-2, with D perhaps matching TRBD2 (5 bases). Germline loops: CDR1 SNHLY, CDR2 FYNNEI. This CDR3 region has 13 residues. The CDR3 region is CTGEKADTGELFF. CDR3 nucleotides: TGTACTGGGGAGAAGGCGGACACCGGGGAGCTGTTTTTT.